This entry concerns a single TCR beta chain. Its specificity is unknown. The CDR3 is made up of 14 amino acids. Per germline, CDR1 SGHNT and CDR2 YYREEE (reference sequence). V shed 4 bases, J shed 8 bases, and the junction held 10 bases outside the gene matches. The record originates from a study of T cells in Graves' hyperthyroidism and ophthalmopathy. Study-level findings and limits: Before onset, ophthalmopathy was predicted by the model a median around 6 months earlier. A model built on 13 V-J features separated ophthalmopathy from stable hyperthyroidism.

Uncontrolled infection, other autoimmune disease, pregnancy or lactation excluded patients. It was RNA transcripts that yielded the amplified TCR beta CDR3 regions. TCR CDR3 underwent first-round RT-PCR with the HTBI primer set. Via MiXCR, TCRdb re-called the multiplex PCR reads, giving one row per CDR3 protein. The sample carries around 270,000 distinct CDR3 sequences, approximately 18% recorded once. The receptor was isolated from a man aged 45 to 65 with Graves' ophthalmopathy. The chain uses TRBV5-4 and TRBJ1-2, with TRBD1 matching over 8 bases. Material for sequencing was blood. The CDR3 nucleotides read TGTGCCAGCAGCGCATCCAGGGGGCCTGGGGGCTACACCTTC. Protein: CASSASRGPGGYTF.